The rows below give T cell receptor beta chains drawn from one sample of a study of blood T cells in healthy people across ages. TCRdb fed the 5' RACE reads into MiXCR, producing one record per CDR3 protein. Of 650,000 or so distinct CDR3 sequences in the sample, roughly half were seen once. What was sequenced was blood. The receptors originated from a woman aged 80 or over in good health. Both conserved end residues are part of each CDR3. The order of the fields is J gene, D gene, clone size, V gene, CDR3 DNA, CDR3 protein. The D gene is left open where the match is weak. Size tells how often a clone was seen (once, few, many) or the class of an expanded clone, and some rows leave it out.

TRBJ2-3 . . TRBV20-1 TGCAGTGCCAGAAAAACAGATACGCAGTATTTT CSARKTDTQYF
TRBJ2-3 . many TRBV7-2 TGTGCCAGCAGCTTAATGAGAAGTCTAGCGCGCACAGATACGCAGTATTTT CASSLMRSLARTDTQYF
TRBJ2-3 . once TRBV6-5 TGTGCCAGCAGCCCAACCCGTAGCGGTAGAACAGATACGCAGTATTTT CASSPTRSGRTDTQYF
TRBJ1-2 . many TRBV6-5 TGTGCCAGCCGCTTTGGGGGAGAGTCTCTCGGCTATGGCTACACCTTC CASRFGGESLGYGYTF
TRBJ2-1 . many TRBV6-2/TRBV6-3 TGTGCCAGCAGCCCCGGGGCCGTGCCCCACAATGAGCAGTTCTTC CASSPGAVPHNEQFF
TRBJ2-1 . many TRBV21-1 TGTGCCAGCAGCAAGGGGACACCCAGCTCCTACAATGAGCAGTTCTTC CASSKGTPSSYNEQFF
TRBJ2-3 . . TRBV7-2 TGTGCCAGCAGCTTTGACGGGCGGGGCACAGATACGCAGTATTTT CASSFDGRGTDTQYF
TRBJ1-5 . . TRBV7-9 TGTGCCAGCAGCCCCGGTGGGCAGGACAATCAGCCCCAGCATTTT CASSPGGQDNQPQHF
TRBJ2-5 . . TRBV12-3/TRBV12-4 TGTGCCAGCAGTTTGTGGCAGCGAGAGACCCAGTACTTC CASSLWQRETQYF
TRBJ1-2 . many TRBV5-1 TGCGCCAGCAGCTTCGACGGCACTAACTATGGCTACACCTTC CASSFDGTNYGYTF
TRBJ2-1 . . TRBV19 TGTGCCAGTAGTCCTAGGGGGGGGCTAGCGAGATCGGGCTCCCACAATGAGCAGTTCTTC CASSPRGGLARSGSHNEQFF
TRBJ1-5 TRBD1 once TRBV4-2 TGTGCCAGCAGCCAATTGGAGGGGGCAGGGTCCGATCAGCCCCAGCATTTT CASSQLEGAGSDQPQHF
TRBJ2-1 TRBD2 many TRBV20-1 TGCAGTGCTAGTGTGGGCGGGAGAGCTAATGAGCAGTTCTTC CSASVGGRANEQFF
TRBJ2-5 TRBD1 many TRBV28 TGTGCCAGCAGTCCTTTCCGGGACAGGGGAAAGGAAGAGACCCAGTACTTC CASSPFRDRGKEETQYF
TRBJ1-5 TRBD1 few TRBV20-1 TGCAGTGCTCCGGACAGGGGCGGCAATCAGCCCCAGCATTTT CSAPDRGGNQPQHF
TRBJ2-1 . . TRBV5-5 TGTGCCAGCAGCTTGTGGCAGGGCTTTGAGCAGTTCTTC CASSLWQGFEQFF
TRBJ2-2 . . TRBV3-1 TGTGCCAGCAGCCAAGTGCGGCGCACCGGGGAGCTGTTTTTT CASSQVRRTGELFF
TRBJ2-7 . many TRBV20-1 TGCAGTCCTAGCCAGAACTACGAGCAGTACTTC CSPSQNYEQYF
TRBJ2-7 . many TRBV20-1 TGCAGTGCTAGAACTCTAGCGTATTCCACCTACGAGCAGTACTTC CSARTLAYSTYEQYF
TRBJ1-4 TRBD1 many TRBV12-3/TRBV12-4 TGTGCCAGCAGTCCGGGACAGGCCTGGGAAAAACTGTTTTTT CASSPGQAWEKLFF
TRBJ1-2 TRBD1 . TRBV10-3 TGTGCCATCAGAGAGACAGGGGCAAGGGGCTACACCTTC CAIRETGARGYTF
TRBJ1-1 . few TRBV5-6 TGTGCCAGCAGCCTGGGACCCGGGGCGAGCGCTGAAGCTTTCTTT CASSLGPGASAEAFF
TRBJ1-1 TRBD1 few TRBV29-1 TGCAGCGTTGATCAGGGGGCGAACTCTGAAGCTTTCTTT CSVDQGANSEAFF
TRBJ2-7 . . TRBV4-1 TGCGCCAGCAGCCAAGTAGGGAGAGTTCAAGTCGAGCAGTACTTC CASSQVGRVQVEQYF
TRBJ2-7 . many TRBV7-2 TGTGCCAGCAGCCCCCGTCGGGCCCTCTCCTACGAGCAGTACTTC CASSPRRALSYEQYF
TRBJ2-7 . . TRBV10-3 TGTGCCATCAGTCCGACAGACGCCGACTACGAGCAGTACTTC CAISPTDADYEQYF
TRBJ2-1 TRBD2 once TRBV29-1 TGCAGCGGAGGGCGGGGGGTACCCTACAATGAGCAGTTCTTC CSGGRGVPYNEQFF
TRBJ2-1 TRBD1 many TRBV12-3/TRBV12-4 TGTGCCAGCAGTTTGGGGACAGGCCCAAACAATGAGCAGTTCTTC CASSLGTGPNNEQFF
TRBJ2-7 . . TRBV7-2 TGTGCCAGCAGCAGAGGTGCGGGCGGCTACGAGCAGTACTTC CASSRGAGGYEQYF
TRBJ2-1 . many TRBV27 TGTGCCAGCAGTTACCATGAACAGGGTTACAATGAGCAGTTCTTC CASSYHEQGYNEQFF
TRBJ2-2 . . TRBV27 TGTGCCAGCAGACCCCACAGGGATAAAGCCGGGGAGCTGTTTTTT CASRPHRDKAGELFF
TRBJ2-3 . many TRBV20-1 TGCAGTGCTGGAGACTGGGCGGTTGGCACAGATACGCAGTATTTT CSAGDWAVGTDTQYF
TRBJ1-1 . . TRBV12-3/TRBV12-4 TGTGCCAGCAGACCTATCGGGACACCGAACACTGAAGCTTTCTTT CASRPIGTPNTEAFF
TRBJ2-7 . few TRBV7-9 TGTGCCAGCAGCTTATCCGGGGGCGAAAGCGAGCAGTACTTC CASSLSGGESEQYF
TRBJ2-5 . few TRBV7-2 TGTGCCAGCAGCTTAATCCCCCGACAGGGAGGGGAGACCCAGTACTTC CASSLIPRQGGETQYF
TRBJ2-7 . . TRBV25-1 TGTGCCAGCATCCGGGGTTATTACGAGCAGTACTTC CASIRGYYEQYF
TRBJ2-3 TRBD1 . TRBV29-1 TGCAGCGCGCAAAGGACAGGTTTTACAGATACGCAGTATTTT CSAQRTGFTDTQYF
TRBJ1-1 . . TRBV6-5 TGTGCCAGCCGGGGACTCATGAACACTGAAGCTTTCTTT CASRGLMNTEAFF
TRBJ2-3 TRBD2 many TRBV28 TGTGCCAGCCCCCCCCTAGCGGGGGAATCCACAGATACGCAGTATTTT CASPPLAGESTDTQYF
TRBJ2-7 . . TRBV2 TGTGCCAGCAGCAAGGAACATGTTGAAGAGCAGTACTTC CASSKEHVEEQYF
TRBJ2-2 . few TRBV7-9 TGTGCCAGCAGCTTGGCCCCCGGGCACGGGGAGCTGTTTTTT CASSLAPGHGELFF
TRBJ2-1 . . TRBV3-1 TGTGCCAGCAGCCGAGACGCCGCAGGTCACAATGAGCAGTTCTTC CASSRDAAGHNEQFF
TRBJ2-3 . many TRBV6-5 TGTGCCAGCAGTTACTCTTATACAGATACGCAGTATTTT CASSYSYTDTQYF
TRBJ2-3 . few TRBV27 TGTGCCCCCCCAAGGCCCCATACGCAGTATTTT CAPPRPHTQYF
TRBJ2-3 TRBD2 few TRBV7-2 TGTGCCAGCAGCTCTAGACTAGCCACCACAGATACGCAGTATTTT CASSSRLATTDTQYF
TRBJ2-3 TRBD1 . TRBV9 TGTGCCAGCAGCGTACAGGGGGCTAGCACAGATACGCAGTATTTT CASSVQGASTDTQYF
TRBJ2-1 . . TRBV29-1 TGCAGCGTTGAAGAGGGGGATGCCGCGGGTGAGCAGTTCTTC CSVEEGDAAGEQFF
TRBJ2-1 TRBD2 few TRBV5-1 TGCGCCAGCAGCCTCCAATTGGCGGGAGGGTACAATGAGCAGTTCTTC CASSLQLAGGYNEQFF
TRBJ2-2 TRBD2 many TRBV20-1 TGCAGTGCTAGAGATCGGGATAGCGGGAGGCCACACACCGGGGAGCTGTTTTTT CSARDRDSGRPHTGELFF
TRBJ1-5 . once TRBV25-1 TGTGCCAGCAGTGTGACGGGGGATCATCTGCCCCAGCATTTT CASSVTGDHLPQHF
TRBJ1-2 . . TRBV15 TGTGCCACCAGCAGAGGGGACGGCGCCGGGTATGGCTACACCTTC CATSRGDGAGYGYTF
TRBJ1-2 TRBD1 . TRBV10-2 TGCGCCAGCGGGGATACGAGAAGGGGGCGCGGATATGGCTACACCTTC CASGDTRRGRGYGYTF